What follows are 12 T cell receptor beta chains derived from one specimen sequenced in a study of T cell responses to AZD1222 COVID-19 vaccine. Assay used: immunoSEQ multiplex PCR; TCRdb lists only in-frame clones, some missing. Of tens of thousands of clones in the sample, around 81% were seen once. The starting material was peripheral blood, obtained 28 days after the second AZD1222 dose. The receptors were gathered from an adult who received the AZD1222 COVID-19 vaccine.

This chain connects TRBV6-2 or TRBV6-3 to TRBJ1-1; D remains unclear. V was clipped by 5 bases and J by 4 bases, with 14 bases between them. CDR3 length: 14 amino acids. Germline CDR1 MNHEY, CDR2 SVGEGT. CDR3 sequence: CASSPRVPLTEAFF. The DNA of the CDR3 is TGTGCCAGCAGTCCAAGGGTGCCACTCACTGAAGCTTTCTTT.

The sample holds a few counts of this clone. This sequence joins TRBV28 and TRBJ1-1, with a possible D match to TRBD1 (5 bases). The CDR3 has 18 residues. Trimming pared 4 bases from V and 2 bases from J, leaving 23 bases between. Germline V gives CDR1 MDHEN, CDR2 SYDVKM. As DNA, the CDR3 is TGTGCCAGCAGTTCCAACCTGCCCCTTCGGGGGGTTAACACTGAAGCTTTCTTT. This translates into CASSSNLPLRGVNTEAFF. The full variable domain, completed using reference TRBV28 and TRBJ1-1, is DVKVTQSSRYLVKRTGEKVFLECVQDMDHENMFWYRQDPGLGLRLIYFSYDVKMKEKGDIPEGYSVSREKKERFSLILESASTNQTSMYLCASSSNLPLRGVNTEAFFGQGTRLTVV.

The genes are TRBV6-6 and TRBJ2-3; 13 nucleotides match TRBD2. Germline V gene lookup returns CDR1 MNHNY and CDR2 SVGAGI (reference sequence). The CDR3 extends over 17 amino acids. V was pared by 5 bases and J by 6 bases, with 11 bases of the junction left unmatched. CDR3 DNA sequence: TGTGCCAGCAGTCCCCCGATCGGACTAGCGGGAGCCGATACGCAGTATTTT. Its translation is CASSPPIGLAGADTQYF.

This clone was counted a few times. This chain connects TRBV7-2 to TRBJ1-6; TRBD1 matches at 7 bases. Trimming at V came to 5 bases and at J to 9 bases, leaving 7 bases not matched to a gene. Germline V gene data show CDR1 as SGHTA and CDR2 as FQGNSA. The length of the CDR3 is 14 residues. In DNA form, the CDR3 reads TGTGCCAGCAGCGGAGGGGGCTCGGTTTCACCCCTCCACTTT. Its protein is CASSGGGSVSPLHF.

The rearrangement joins TRBV25-1 to TRBJ2-1, with 9 bases fitting TRBD1. CDR3 length equals 15 residues. Germline values: CDR1 MGHDK, CDR2 SYGVNS. Unmatched junction bases numbered 6, after V lost 3 bases and J lost 6 bases. DNA for the CDR3: TGTGCCAGCAGTGATCCCGGACAGGGGAGCAATGAGCAGTTCTTC. This encodes CASSDPGQGSNEQFF.

V and J are TRBV3-1 (or the pseudogene TRBV3-2) and TRBJ1-6; TRBD1 matches at 10 bases. The trim removed 1 base at V and 10 bases at J, leaving 4 bases unmatched. The CDR3 extends over 15 amino acids. Looked up from germline, CDR1 is LGHDT and CDR2 is YNNKEL (reference sequence). The CDR3 DNA reads as TGTGCCAGCAGCCAAGGGGACAGGGGTCGCTCACCCCTCCACTTT. Protein product: CASSQGDRGRSPLHF.

This chain uses TRBV5-6 with TRBJ1-1, with D unclear. The ends were cut back, 0 bases at V and 1 base at J, with 4 bases in the middle. Germline-derived CDR1 and CDR2 are SGHDT and YYEEEE. This CDR3 is 13 amino acids long. CDR3 DNA sequence: TGTGCCAGCAGCTTGGTACCGAACACTGAAGCTTTCTTT. Its translation is CASSLVPNTEAFF.

The J gene is TRBJ2-1, the V gene TRBV7-2; 8 bases are a match to TRBD2. CDR1 and CDR2 from the germline V gene are SGHTA and FQGNSA. With 6 bases clipped from V and 0 bases from J, the junction kept 7 bases outside the gene matches. The CDR3 spans 16 residues. The CDR3 region is CASRRLAGSSYNEQFF. For the CDR3, the DNA is TGTGCCAGCAGACGGTTAGCGGGGAGCTCCTACAATGAGCAGTTCTTC. Complete variable domain (other parts from reference TRBV7-2 and TRBJ2-1): GAGVSQSPSNKVTEKGKDVELRCDPISGHTALYWYRQSLGQGLEFLIYFQGNSAPDKSGLPSDRFSAERTGGSVSTLTIQRTQQEDSAVYLCASRRLAGSSYNEQFFGPGTRLTVL.

Regarding this clone: Germline and junction disagree at one end, which may indicate a read error. J is TRBJ1-6 and V is TRBV2; TRBD1 matches at 7 bases. Germline lookup yields CDR1 SNHLY and CDR2 FYNNEI. The CDR3 sequence is 14 residues long. The CDR3 DNA is TGTGCCAGCAGAGAAGGGGGCCCGAATTCACCCCTCCACTTT. Amino acids: CASREGGPNSPLHF.

The rearrangement uses TRBV30 and TRBJ2-1; D possibly corresponds to TRBD2 (6 bases). The CDR3 is 18 residues long. The V and J ends lost 1 base and 4 bases respectively, with 23 bases between them. CDR1 is GTSNPN, CDR2 SVGIG, per germline (reference sequence). The CDR3 DNA follows: TGTGCCTGGAGTGAACCTCGAGATGGGACTCAAGGTTACAATGAGCAGTTCTTC. Encoded protein: CAWSEPRDGTQGYNEQFF.

The rearrangement links TRBV7-8 to TRBJ2-5, with D unresolved. Trimming stripped 4 bases from V and 5 bases from J, with 5 bases between. There are 11 residues in the CDR3. CDR1 and CDR2 from the germline V gene are SGHVS and FQNEAQ. The CDR3 region is CASSSMETQYF. The CDR3 bases are TGTGCCAGCAGCTCCATGGAGACCCAGTACTTC. Based on the CDR3 plus reference TRBV7-8 and TRBJ2-5, the full variable domain is GAGVSQSPRYKVAKRGQDVALRCDPISGHVSLFWYQQALGQGPEFLTYFQNEAQLDKSGLPSDRFFAERPEGSVSTLKIQRTQQEDSAVYLCASSSMETQYFGPGTRLLVL.

The J gene is TRBJ2-7, the V gene TRBV23-1; D possibly matches TRBD1 or TRBD2 (5 bases each). TRBV23-1 is flagged as an ORF with uncertain function. This CDR3 comprises 14 residues. CDR3 DNA sequence: TGCGGCCGAACGACCTCAGGGAGCTCCTACGAGCAGTACTTC. This translates into CGRTTSGSSYEQYF.